This is a list of T cell receptor beta chains from one sample in a study of beta chain features in type 1 diabetes. Data came from immunoSEQ multiplex PCR; TCRdb stores just in-frame clones and leaves some out. The sample has some 190,000 clones; about 7.9% are singletons. The material sequenced was central memory CD4+ T cells from blood. The receptors originated from a man younger than 35 with type 1 diabetes. Each CDR3 is given with its conserved first and last residue. The D gene is left open where the match is weak. Where a row states a size, it is once, few, many or the class of an expanded clone; other rows omit it.

few	TRBD1	TRBV19	TRBJ1-1	CASSHRGSFGLTEAFF	TGTGCCAGTAGTCACAGGGGGAGTTTCGGACTAACTGAAGCTTTCTTT
few	-	TRBV5-1	TRBJ2-3	CASSLVGLDTDTQYF	TGCGCCAGCAGCTTAGTGGGCTTAGACACAGATACGCAGTATTTT
-	-	TRBV27	TRBJ2-7	CASKQVDSEQYF	TGTGCCAGCAAACAGGTAGATTCCGAGCAGTACTTC
-	TRBD1	TRBV7-9	TRBJ1-1	CASSLQQGKTEAFF	TGTGCCAGCAGCTTGCAACAGGGGAAAACTGAAGCTTTCTTT
-	TRBD2	TRBV5-4	TRBJ2-7	CASSPGLAGSSYEQYF	TGTGCCAGCAGCCCTGGACTAGCGGGTAGCTCCTACGAGCAGTACTTC
few	TRBD2	TRBV7-2	TRBJ2-3	CASSLEAGGRDTQYF	TGTGCCAGCAGCTTAGAAGCGGGGGGGCGAGATACGCAGTATTTT
-	-	TRBV7-2	TRBJ1-4	CASSKSRATNEKLFF	TGTGCCAGCAGCAAGTCTCGAGCAACTAATGAAAAACTGTTTTTT
-	-	TRBV9	TRBJ2-7	CASSVGPGRSYEQYF	TGTGCCAGCAGCGTAGGGCCAGGGCGTTCCTACGAGCAGTACTTC
-	-	TRBV30	TRBJ2-5	CAWSVPGKETQYF	TGTGCCTGGAGTGTACCAGGGAAAGAGACCCAGTACTTC
-	-	TRBV30	TRBJ1-3	CAWSLREGGNTIYF	TGTGCCTGGAGCCTCAGGGAAGGTGGAAACACCATATATTTT
few	TRBD2	TRBV2	TRBJ2-7	CASSDRLAGGGGYEQYF	TGTGCCAGCAGTGACCGCCTAGCGGGAGGGGGGGGCTACGAGCAGTACTTC
few	TRBD1	TRBV9	TRBJ2-1	CASSPFGTGVNEQFF	TGTGCCAGCAGCCCCTTCGGGACAGGGGTGAATGAGCAGTTCTTC
many	-	TRBV28	TRBJ1-4	CASSFPPGRGEKLFF	TGTGCCAGCAGTTTCCCCCCAGGGCGGGGTGAAAAACTGTTTTTT
few	-	TRBV29-1	TRBJ1-2	CSVSDSIYGYTF	TGCAGCGTGTCCGACAGCATCTATGGCTACACCTTC
few	TRBD1	TRBV7-2	TRBJ2-3	CASSSTGADTQYF	TGTGCCAGCAGCTCGACAGGGGCAGATACGCAGTATTTT
few	-	TRBV5-1	TRBJ2-7	CASSSSYGQITYEQYF	TGCGCCAGCAGCTCGTCCTACGGACAGATCACCTACGAGCAGTACTTC
-	-	TRBV10-1	TRBJ2-7	CASSESGREGEQYF	TGCGCCAGCAGTGAGTCGGGCAGGGAAGGAGAGCAGTACTTC
few	-	TRBV15	TRBJ1-3	CATSRDFTGGAGGNTIYF	TGTGCCACCAGCAGAGACTTCACGGGAGGGGCTGGTGGAAACACCATATATTTT
few	-	TRBV18	TRBJ2-5	CASSQAQVPGKTQYF	TGTGCCAGCTCACAAGCCCAAGTCCCCGGGAAGACCCAGTACTTC
few	-	TRBV11-2	TRBJ2-1	CASSPTRRTEQFF	TGTGCCAGCAGCCCGACTAGGAGGACCGAGCAGTTCTTC